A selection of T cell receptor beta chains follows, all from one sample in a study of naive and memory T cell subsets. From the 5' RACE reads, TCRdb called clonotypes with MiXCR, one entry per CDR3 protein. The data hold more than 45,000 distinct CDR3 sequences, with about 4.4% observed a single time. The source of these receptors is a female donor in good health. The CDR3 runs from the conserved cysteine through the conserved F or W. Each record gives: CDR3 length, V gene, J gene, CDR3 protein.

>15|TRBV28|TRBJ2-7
CASSLYSGRSYEQYF
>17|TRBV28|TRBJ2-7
CASSFKLAGESSYEQYF
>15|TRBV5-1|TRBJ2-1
CASSLSSGRVNEQFF
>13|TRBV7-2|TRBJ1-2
CASSYRANYGYTF
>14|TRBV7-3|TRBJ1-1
CASSFDGVSTEAFF
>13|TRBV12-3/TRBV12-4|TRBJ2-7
CASSFDRAYEQYF
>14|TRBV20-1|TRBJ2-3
CSAREPGHTDTQYF
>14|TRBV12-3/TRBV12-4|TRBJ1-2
CASSLVGANYGDTF
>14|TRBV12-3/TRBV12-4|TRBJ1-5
CASSPRDSNQPQHF
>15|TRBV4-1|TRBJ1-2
CASSPEKVLGPGYTF
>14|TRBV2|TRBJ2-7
CASSGTRISYEQYF
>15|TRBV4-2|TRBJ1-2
CASSQELDGTYGYTF
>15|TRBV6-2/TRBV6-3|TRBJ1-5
CASSLHRDIDQPQHF
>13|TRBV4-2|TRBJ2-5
CASSQRTQETQYF
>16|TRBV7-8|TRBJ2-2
CASSLEGTGNTGELFF
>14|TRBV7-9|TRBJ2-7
CASSLGQGNYEQYF
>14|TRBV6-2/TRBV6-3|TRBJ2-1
CASSPPRQGHEQFF
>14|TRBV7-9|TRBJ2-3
CASSLAGTGDTQYF
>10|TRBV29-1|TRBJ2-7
CSVGPGEQYF
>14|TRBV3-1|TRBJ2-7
CASSPRDRGREQYF
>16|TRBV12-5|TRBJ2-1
CASRPARGWAYNEQFF
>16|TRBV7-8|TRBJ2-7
CASSSTRGGVRGEQYF
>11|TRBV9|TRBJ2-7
CASSDSFEQCF
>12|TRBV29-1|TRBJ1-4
CSVQGDQEKLFF
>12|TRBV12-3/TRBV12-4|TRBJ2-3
CASSFGPDTQYF
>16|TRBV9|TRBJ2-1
CASSVDQRVGGGEQFF
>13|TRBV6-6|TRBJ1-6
CASSYEGISPLHF
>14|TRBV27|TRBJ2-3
CASILWGSTDTQYF
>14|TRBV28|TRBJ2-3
CASSRPVGTDTQYF
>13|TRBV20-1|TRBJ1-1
CSARDQGYGEAFF
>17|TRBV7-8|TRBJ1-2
CASSPRTGGPSSYGYTF
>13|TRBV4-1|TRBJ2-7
CASSQGWGGKQYF
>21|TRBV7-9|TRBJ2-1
CASSPNRTSGRHRLSYNEQFF
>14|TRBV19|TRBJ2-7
CASSIRGPSYEQYF
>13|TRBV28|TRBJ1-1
CASRRQGGTEAFF
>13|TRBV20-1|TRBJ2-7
CSAFGTSLYEQYF
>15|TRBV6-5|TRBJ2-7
CASGLVRGTPYEQYF
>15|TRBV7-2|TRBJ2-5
CASSTRDRGSETQYF
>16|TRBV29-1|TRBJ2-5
CSVEDPSTTDRETQYF
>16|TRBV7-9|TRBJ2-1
CASSRWLGLASVEQFF